This T cell receptor (beta chain) was observed in a study of shared clonotypes between healthy human individuals. Study findings and constraints: Sampling covered blood only; tissue repertoires likely differ.

The authors ran the assay at deep level. Only in-frame clones appear in the TCRdb table, and some are missing; sequencing was by immunoSEQ multiplex PCR. The sample includes 2 million to 2.5 million clones, around 96% of them seen just once. As for this clone: Its target is unknown. Other nucleotide sequences in the sample specify the same CDR3.

V shed 4 bases and J shed 4 bases, with 9 bases lying between them. The CDR3 covers 12 residues. Per germline, CDR1 SGDLS and CDR2 YYNGEE. Naive CD8 isolation took CD45RO-negative cells positively selected for CCR7 and excluded terminally differentiated effector memory CD45RA+ cells. This clonotype was obtained from a man aged 18 to 30 in good health. The sequenced sample was naive CD8+ T cells sorted from blood. This chain links TRBV9 with TRBJ2-7, with D possibly being TRBD2 (5 bases). CDR3 sequence (DNA): TGTGCCAGCAGCCCCACGGGGTACGAGCAGTACTTC. It yields the protein CASSPTGYEQYF.